This T cell receptor beta chain came from a study of blood T cell repertoires in COVID-19 (dated by TCRdb to the early 2020s). Regarding the research as a whole: Collaborator samples came from the United States, Italy and Spain and covered acute and convalescent phases of COVID-19. The repertoires were made available in a free public database intended to serve as a resource for research on the immune response to SARS-CoV-2. The prospective study material was composed of cDNA or gDNA derived from T cells, B-cell-depleted T cells, or PBMCs. The sample metadata nearly always contained a de-identified subject ID, COVID-19 status, age in years and sex. The samples were drawn from two sources: the first 160 participants of the ongoing ImmuneRACE study, and 1,000 to 1,500 subjects contributed by 6 global collaborators. Where HLA class I and class II types were available, the types were taken from metadata supplied by the sample provider, not from assay-based typing. Deeply sampled blood TCRbeta repertoires from subjects exposed to, actively infected with, or recovered from COVID-19 were included in the dataset.

V lost 0 bases and J lost 6 bases; the stretch between them is 10 bases long. The CDR3 contains 14 residues, cysteine and phenylalanine counted. The kept DNA is CDR3 alone, 42 bases in frame from the first base. For CDR1 and CDR2, the germline V gene (reference sequence) lists LGHDT and YNNKEL. With respect to this clone: It has no known antigen specificity. No much larger clone is present one base from it, and per-base qualities are unavailable.

The collaborating institutions used their own protocols to collect whole blood in K2EDTA tubes. For TCRbeta analysis, collaborators shipped samples in one of three forms: frozen whole blood, isolated PBMCs, or DNA extracted from either of those sample types. What the study reported, not specific to this receptor: Clinical and demographic metadata were provided uncurated, with the amount varying by source and participant.

TCRbeta CDR3 regions were amplified from genomic DNA by means of the immunoSEQ Assay, a bias-controlled multiplex PCR. In the source study's methods: The number of nucleated cells in each sample was estimated from the amplification of reference gene primers within the assay. Sequence reads were collapsed and filtered to measure the absolute abundance of every unique TCRbeta CDR3 rearrangement. For each sample, productive Simpson clonality was calculated by taking the square root of Simpson's diversity index across productive rearrangements. TCRdb took over this immuneACCESS table, retaining in-frame rearrangements with V and J assigned. Such tables are incomplete; in checked studies, under half of the missing clones stem from an unresolved V gene, and the remainder is unexplained. V and J calls and clone size are as listed in that table; D and trimming were resolved from the DNA. In all, the sample holds 45,000 to 60,000 clones, and about 88% of those were seen once. The ten most abundant clones make up 7.4% of the sample.

The chain is assembled from TRBV3-1 (or the pseudogene TRBV3-2) and TRBJ2-3; D gene: possibly TRBD2, on 7 matching bases. Input material: peripheral blood. The sequence was obtained from a human donor with active COVID-19. The donor label of this sample is uncertain. The bases read TGTGCCAGCAGCCAAGAGGGGGGGCCGGATACGCAGTATTTT. This encodes CASSQEGGPDTQYF.